The entry below gives a single T cell receptor beta chain sequence along with its context. Its antigen is as yet unknown. PCR primers comprised 60 Vbeta and 13 Jbeta primers. Method: immunoSEQ multiplex PCR; TCRdb's copy keeps in-frame clones and lacks some. Among 130,000 or so clones listed, 73% were seen once. This sample is drawn from a study of cytomegalovirus exposure and HLA in healthy donors. Findings and limits, study-wide: The study recorded over 150 TCR beta chains that were cytomegalovirus-associated. Among the CMV-associated chains, three were confirmed in vitro as specific for CMV antigens. DRB1 showed the most TCR associations and HLA-C the fewest in a later analysis, as rates varied by HLA locus. In a later analysis, TCR beta V- and J-gene trimming was associated with a missense DCLRE1C variant.

Sequencing was carried out using PBMCs. The origin of this receptor is a woman between 35 and 50 years old in good health and CMV-seropositive.

In nucleotides, the CDR3 is TGTGCCAGCAGCTTAGAAGGCAGGACTAATGAAAAACTGTTTTTT. Translated, it gives CASSLEGRTNEKLFF. The rearrangement uses TRBV7-6 and TRBJ1-4; D remains ambiguous. The germline V gene encodes CDR1 SGHVS and CDR2 FNYEAQ. Between the trimmed V and J ends, which lost 1 base and 2 bases, there was a span of 8 bases. The CDR3 consists of 15 residues.